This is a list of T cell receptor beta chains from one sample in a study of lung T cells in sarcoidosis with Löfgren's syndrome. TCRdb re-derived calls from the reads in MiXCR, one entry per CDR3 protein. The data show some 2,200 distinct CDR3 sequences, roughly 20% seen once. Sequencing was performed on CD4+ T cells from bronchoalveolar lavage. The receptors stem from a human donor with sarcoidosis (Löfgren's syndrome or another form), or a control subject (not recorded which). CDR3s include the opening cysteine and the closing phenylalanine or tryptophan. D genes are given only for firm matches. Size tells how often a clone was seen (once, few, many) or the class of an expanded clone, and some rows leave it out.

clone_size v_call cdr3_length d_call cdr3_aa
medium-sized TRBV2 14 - CASSENGRTDTQYF
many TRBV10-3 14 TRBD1 CAISQGAEQETQYF
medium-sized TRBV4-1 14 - CASSQSNQADTQYF
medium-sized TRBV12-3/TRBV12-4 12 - CASSQRRYGYTF
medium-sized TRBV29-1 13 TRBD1 CSVEILQGSEAFF
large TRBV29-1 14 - CSVEVLRGVYGYTF
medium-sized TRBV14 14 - CASRVLRENTEAFF
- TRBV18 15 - CASSRTLTMNTEAFF
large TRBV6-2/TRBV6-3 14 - CASSHPRDGSGYTF
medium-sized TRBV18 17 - CASSPRSSGDPNSPLHF
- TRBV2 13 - CASSAGSGQPQHF
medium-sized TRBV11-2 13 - CASSLTVGNTIYF
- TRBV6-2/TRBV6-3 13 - CASNKADFPEQFF
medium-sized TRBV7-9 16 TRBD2 CASSPGLAGGPGAQFF
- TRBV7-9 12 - CASTRENQPQHF
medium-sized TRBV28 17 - CASSLYPQSSYNSPLHF
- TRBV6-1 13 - CASSQRQNTGAFF
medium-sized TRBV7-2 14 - CASSLVQVYNEQFF
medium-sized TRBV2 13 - CASSEQGRDTQYF
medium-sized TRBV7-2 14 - CASSLEWGYDTQYF
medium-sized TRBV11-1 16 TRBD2 CASSRLAGSSYNEQFF
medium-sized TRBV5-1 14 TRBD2 CASTSSAGAYEQYF
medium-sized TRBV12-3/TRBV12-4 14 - CASNPGGPGNTIYF
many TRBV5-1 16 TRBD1 CASSLNPGQGLYEQYF
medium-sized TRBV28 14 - CASSRGGTGGEQYF
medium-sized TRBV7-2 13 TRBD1 CASSSYRGTEAFF
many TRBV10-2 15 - CASSESVGYNSPLHF
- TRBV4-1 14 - CASSPQASNTEAFF
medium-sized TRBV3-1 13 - CASSQGRGDTQYF
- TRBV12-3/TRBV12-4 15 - CASSLSGVLSDGQYF
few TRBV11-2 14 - CASSSLLVTDTQYF
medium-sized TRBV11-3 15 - CASSLDRSAGNTIYF
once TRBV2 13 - CAGMRVARVEQFF
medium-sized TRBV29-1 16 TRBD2 CSVGGLAGGTTDTQYF
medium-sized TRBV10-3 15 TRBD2 CAISAATSGGNEQFF
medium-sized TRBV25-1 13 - CASSEHLNYGYTF
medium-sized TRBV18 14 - CASSLGGLDSPLHF
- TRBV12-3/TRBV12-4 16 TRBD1 CAGSRTGTYSNQPQHF
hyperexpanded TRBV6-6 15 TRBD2 CASSYSLAEQETQYF
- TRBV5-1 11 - CASSLEGERYF
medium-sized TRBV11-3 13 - CASSLGTEETQYF
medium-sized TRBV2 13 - CASSGQGRTEAFF
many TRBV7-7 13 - CASSLRTGETQYF
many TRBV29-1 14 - CSVGLQGANYGYTF
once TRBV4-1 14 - CASSQFQLTRGYAF
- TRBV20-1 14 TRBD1 CGARAGTGGFGYTF
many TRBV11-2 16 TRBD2 CASSYEGTSGSIEQYF
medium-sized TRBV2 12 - CARRDGQETQYF
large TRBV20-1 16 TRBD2 CSALGGLAGTTDTQYF
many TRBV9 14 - CASSVWATNQPQHF
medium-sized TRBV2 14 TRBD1 CASSVQGQREKLFF
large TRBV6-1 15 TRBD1 CASSATTGVDQPQHF
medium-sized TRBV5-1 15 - CASSLEIRELTEAFF